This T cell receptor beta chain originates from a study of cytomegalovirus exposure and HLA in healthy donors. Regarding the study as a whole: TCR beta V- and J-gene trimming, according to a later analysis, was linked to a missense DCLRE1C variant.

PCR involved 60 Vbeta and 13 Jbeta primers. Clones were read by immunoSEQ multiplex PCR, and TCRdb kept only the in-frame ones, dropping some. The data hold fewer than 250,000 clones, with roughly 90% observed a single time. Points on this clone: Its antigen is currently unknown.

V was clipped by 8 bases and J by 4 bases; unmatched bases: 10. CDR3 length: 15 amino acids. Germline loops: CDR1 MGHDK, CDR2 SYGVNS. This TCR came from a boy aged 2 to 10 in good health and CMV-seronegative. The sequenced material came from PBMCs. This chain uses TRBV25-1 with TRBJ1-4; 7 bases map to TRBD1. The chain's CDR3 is CASGLPTGFNEKLFF. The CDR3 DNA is TGTGCCAGCGGGCTCCCGACAGGGTTTAATGAAAAACTGTTTTTT.